This record concerns one T cell receptor (beta chain) sequence. Its antigen is unidentified. Researchers ran the PCR with 60 Vbeta and 13 Jbeta primers. Assay: immunoSEQ multiplex PCR; the TCRdb copy retains only in-frame clones and omits some. The sample includes some 45,000 clones, approximately 52% seen only once; the top ten take 12%. Germline CDR1 and CDR2: SGHKS and YYEKEE (reference sequence). The CDR3 contains 14 residues. V was clipped by 3 bases and J by 8 bases, with 14 bases between them. These data belong to a study of cytomegalovirus exposure and HLA in healthy donors. Study-level points and caveats: Researchers counted roughly 150 TCR beta chains as cytomegalovirus-associated. Most TCR sequences were seen very rarely across donors, but some public TCRs occurred in many. In an earlier analysis, most TCR beta V segments were productive about 87% or about 30% of the time.

The source material was PBMCs. The rearrangement joins TRBV5-5 to TRBJ1-4; D is possibly TRBD1 (5 bases). This sequence originates from a human donor in good health. CDR3 in amino acids: CASSSRATEEKLFF. CDR3 sequence (DNA): TGTGCCAGCAGCTCCCGGGCGACAGAGGAAAAACTGTTTTTT.